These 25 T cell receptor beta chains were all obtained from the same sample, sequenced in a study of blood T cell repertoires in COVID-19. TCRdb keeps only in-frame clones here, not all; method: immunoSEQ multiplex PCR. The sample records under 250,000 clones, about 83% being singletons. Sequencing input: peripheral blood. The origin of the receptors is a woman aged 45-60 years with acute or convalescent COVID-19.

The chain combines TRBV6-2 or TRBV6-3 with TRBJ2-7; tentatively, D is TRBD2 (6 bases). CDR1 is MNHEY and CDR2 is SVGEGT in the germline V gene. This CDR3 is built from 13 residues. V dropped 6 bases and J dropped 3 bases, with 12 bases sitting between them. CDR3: CASSLGLHYEQYF. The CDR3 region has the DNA TGTGCCAGCAGCTTGGGACTTCACTACGAGCAGTACTTC.

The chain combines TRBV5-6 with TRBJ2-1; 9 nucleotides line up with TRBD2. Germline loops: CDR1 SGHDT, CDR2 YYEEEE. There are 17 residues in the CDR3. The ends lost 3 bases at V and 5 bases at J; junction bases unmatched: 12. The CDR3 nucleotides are TGTGCCAGCAGCTCCTATACCGGGACTAGCCGCGACAATGAGCAGTTCTTC. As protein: CASSSYTGTSRDNEQFF.

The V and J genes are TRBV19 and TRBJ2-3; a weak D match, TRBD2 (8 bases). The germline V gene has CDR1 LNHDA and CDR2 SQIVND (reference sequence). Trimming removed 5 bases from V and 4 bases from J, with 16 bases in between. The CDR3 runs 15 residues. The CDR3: CASSPRGRGADTQYF. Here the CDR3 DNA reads TGTGCCAGTAGTCCGAGGGGGCGGGGGGCAGATACGCAGTATTTT.

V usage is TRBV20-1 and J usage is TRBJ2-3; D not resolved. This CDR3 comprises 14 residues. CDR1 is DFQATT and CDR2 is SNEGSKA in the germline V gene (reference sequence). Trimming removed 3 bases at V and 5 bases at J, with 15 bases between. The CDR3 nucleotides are TGCAGTGCTAGTCCGGTGCTGACTCGAGATACGCAGTATTTT. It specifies CSASPVLTRDTQYF.

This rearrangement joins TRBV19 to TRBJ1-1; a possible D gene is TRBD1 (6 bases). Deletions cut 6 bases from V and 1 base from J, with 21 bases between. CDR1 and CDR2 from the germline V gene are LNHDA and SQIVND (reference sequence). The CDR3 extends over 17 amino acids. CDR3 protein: CASSHFPGDNKNTEAFF. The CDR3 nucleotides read TGTGCCAGTAGCCACTTCCCCGGGGACAATAAGAACACTGAAGCTTTCTTT. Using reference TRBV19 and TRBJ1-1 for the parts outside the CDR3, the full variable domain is DGGITQSPKYLFRKEGQNVTLSCEQNLNHDAMYWYRQDPGQGLRLIYYSQIVNDFQKGDIAEGYSVSREKKESFPLTVTSAQKNPTAFYLCASSHFPGDNKNTEAFFGQGTRLTVV.

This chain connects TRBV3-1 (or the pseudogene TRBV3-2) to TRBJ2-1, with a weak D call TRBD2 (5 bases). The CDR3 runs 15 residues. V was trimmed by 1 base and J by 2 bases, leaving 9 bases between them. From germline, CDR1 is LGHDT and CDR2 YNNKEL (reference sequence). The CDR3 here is CASSQAMEAYNEQFF. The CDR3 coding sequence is TGTGCCAGCAGCCAAGCTATGGAGGCCTACAATGAGCAGTTCTTC.

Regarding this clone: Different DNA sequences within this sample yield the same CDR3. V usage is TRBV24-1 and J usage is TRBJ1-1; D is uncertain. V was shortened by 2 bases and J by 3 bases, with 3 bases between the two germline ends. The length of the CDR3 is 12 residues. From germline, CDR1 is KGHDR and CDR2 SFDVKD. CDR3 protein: CATSDSDTEAFF. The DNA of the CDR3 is TGTGCCACCAGTGATTCCGACACTGAAGCTTTCTTT.

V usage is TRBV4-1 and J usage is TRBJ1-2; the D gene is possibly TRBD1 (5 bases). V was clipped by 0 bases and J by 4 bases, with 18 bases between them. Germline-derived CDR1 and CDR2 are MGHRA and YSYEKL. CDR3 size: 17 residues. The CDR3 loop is CASSQEPGTSGGYGYTF. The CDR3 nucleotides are TGCGCCAGCAGCCAAGAGCCCGGGACTTCGGGGGGCTATGGCTACACCTTC.

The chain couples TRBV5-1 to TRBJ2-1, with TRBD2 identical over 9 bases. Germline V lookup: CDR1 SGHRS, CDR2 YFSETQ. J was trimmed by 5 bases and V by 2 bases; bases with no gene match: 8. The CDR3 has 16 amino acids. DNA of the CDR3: TGCGCCAGCAGCTTTGGCGGGAGGGCTTCCCACAATGAGCAGTTCTTC. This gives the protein CASSFGGRASHNEQFF.

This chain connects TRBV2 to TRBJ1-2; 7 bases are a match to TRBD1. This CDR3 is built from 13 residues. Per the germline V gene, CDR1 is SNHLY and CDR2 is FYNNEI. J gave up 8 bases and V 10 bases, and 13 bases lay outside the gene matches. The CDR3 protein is CATLQGVSSGYTF. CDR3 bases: TGTGCCACCCTCCAGGGGGTCAGTAGCGGCTACACCTTC.

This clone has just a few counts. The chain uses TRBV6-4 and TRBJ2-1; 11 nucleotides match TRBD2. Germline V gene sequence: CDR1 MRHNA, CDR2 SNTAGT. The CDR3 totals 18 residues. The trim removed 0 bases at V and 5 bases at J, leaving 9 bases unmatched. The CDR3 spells CASSDSRLGTSGDNEQFF. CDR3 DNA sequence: TGTGCCAGCAGTGACTCTCGCCTAGGGACTAGCGGAGACAATGAGCAGTTCTTC.

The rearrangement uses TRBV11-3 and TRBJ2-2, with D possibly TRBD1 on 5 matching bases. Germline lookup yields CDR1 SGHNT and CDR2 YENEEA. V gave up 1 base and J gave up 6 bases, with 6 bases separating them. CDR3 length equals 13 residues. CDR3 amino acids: CASSLVRAGELFF. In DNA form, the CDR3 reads TGTGCCAGCAGCTTAGTCAGGGCCGGGGAGCTGTTTTTT. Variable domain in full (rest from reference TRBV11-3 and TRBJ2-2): EAGVVQSPRYKIIEKKQPVAFWCNPISGHNTLYWYLQNLGQGPELLIRYENEEAVDDSQLPKDRFSAERLKGVDSTLKIQPAELGDSAVYLCASSLVRAGELFFGEGSRLTVL.

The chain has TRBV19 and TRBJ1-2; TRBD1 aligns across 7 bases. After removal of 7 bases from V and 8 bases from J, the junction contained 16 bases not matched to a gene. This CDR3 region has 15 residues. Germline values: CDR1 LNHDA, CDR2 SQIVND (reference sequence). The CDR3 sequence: CASTAQDRVIGGYTF. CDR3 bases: TGTGCCAGTACCGCACAAGACAGGGTGATAGGCGGCTACACCTTC. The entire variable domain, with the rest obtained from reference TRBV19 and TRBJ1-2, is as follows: DGGITQSPKYLFRKEGQNVTLSCEQNLNHDAMYWYRQDPGQGLRLIYYSQIVNDFQKGDIAEGYSVSREKKESFPLTVTSAQKNPTAFYLCASTAQDRVIGGYTFGSGTRLTVV.

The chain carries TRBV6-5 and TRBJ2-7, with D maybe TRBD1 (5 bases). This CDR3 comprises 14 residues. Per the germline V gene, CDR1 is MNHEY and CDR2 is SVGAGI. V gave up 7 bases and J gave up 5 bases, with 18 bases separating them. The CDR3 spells CASKEGHATDEQYF. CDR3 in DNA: TGTGCCAGCAAAGAAGGACATGCGACCGACGAGCAGTACTTC.

CDR3 protein: CASGFLHIRDSNSYEQYF. The CDR3, as DNA: TGTGCTAGTGGTTTCCTCCACATCCGGGACAGCAACTCCTACGAGCAGTACTTC. The chain recombines TRBV12-5 with TRBJ2-7, with 7 bases fitting TRBD1. Losses at the gene ends were 3 bases for V and 0 bases for J; bases not matched to a gene: 14. The germline CDR1 and CDR2 sequences are LGHNT and FRNRAP. The CDR3 has 18 residues. The full variable domain, its missing parts supplied by reference TRBV12-5 and TRBJ2-7, is DARVTQTPRHKVTEMGQEVTMRCQPILGHNTVFWYRQTMMQGLELLAYFRNRAPLDDSGMPKDRFSAEMPDATLATLKIQPSEPRDSAVYFCASGFLHIRDSNSYEQYFGPGTRLTVT.

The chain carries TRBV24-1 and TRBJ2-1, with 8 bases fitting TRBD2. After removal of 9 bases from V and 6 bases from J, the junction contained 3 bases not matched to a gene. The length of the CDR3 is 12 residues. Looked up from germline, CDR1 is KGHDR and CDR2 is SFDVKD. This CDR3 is CATRTSFNEQFF. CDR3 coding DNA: TGTGCCACCCGGACTAGCTTCAATGAGCAGTTCTTC.

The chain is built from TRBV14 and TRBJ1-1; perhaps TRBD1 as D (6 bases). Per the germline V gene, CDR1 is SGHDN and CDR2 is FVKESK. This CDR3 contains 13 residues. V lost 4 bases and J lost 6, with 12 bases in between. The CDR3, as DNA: TGTGCCAGCAGCCTACAGGGAATTGCTGAAGCTTTCTTT. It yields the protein CASSLQGIAEAFF.

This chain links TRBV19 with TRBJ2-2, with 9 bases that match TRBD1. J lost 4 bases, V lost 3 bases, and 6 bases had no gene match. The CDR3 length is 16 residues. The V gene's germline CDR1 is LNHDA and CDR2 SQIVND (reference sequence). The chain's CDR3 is CASSIGTGLGTGELFF. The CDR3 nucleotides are TGTGCCAGTAGTATTGGGACAGGGCTCGGCACCGGGGAGCTGTTTTTT.

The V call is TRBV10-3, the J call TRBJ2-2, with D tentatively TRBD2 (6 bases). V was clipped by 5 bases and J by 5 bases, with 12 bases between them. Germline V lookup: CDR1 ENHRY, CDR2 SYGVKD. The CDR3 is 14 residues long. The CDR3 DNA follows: TGTGCCATCAGTCTTGTTGGGGGGACCGGGGAGCTGTTTTTT. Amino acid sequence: CAISLVGGTGELFF.

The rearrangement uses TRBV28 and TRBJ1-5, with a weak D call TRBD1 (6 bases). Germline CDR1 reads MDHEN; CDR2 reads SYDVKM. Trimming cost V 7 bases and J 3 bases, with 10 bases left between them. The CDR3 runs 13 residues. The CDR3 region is CASTPGDNQPQHF. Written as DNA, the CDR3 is TGTGCCAGCACGCCAGGGGACAATCAGCCCCAGCATTTT.

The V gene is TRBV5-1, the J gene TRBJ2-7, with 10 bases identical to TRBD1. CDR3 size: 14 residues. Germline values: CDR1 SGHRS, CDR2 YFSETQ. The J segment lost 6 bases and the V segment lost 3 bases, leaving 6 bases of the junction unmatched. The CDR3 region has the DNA TGCGCCAGCAGCTCGAGGGACAGGGGAGCCGAGCAGTACTTC. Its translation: CASSSRDRGAEQYF.

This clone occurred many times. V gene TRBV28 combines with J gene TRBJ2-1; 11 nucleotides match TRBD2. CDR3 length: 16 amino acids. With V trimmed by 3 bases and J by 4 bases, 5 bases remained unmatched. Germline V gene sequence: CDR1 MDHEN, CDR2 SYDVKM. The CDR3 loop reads CASSFTSGSLYNEQFF. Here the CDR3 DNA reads TGTGCCAGCAGTTTCACTAGCGGGAGCCTGTACAATGAGCAGTTCTTC.

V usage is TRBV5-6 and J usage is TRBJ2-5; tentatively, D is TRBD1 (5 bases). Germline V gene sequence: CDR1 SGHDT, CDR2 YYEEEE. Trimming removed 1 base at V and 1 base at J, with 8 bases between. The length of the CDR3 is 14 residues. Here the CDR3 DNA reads TGTGCCAGCAGCTTGTTGGGGCCCCAAGAGACCCAGTACTTC. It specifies CASSLLGPQETQYF.

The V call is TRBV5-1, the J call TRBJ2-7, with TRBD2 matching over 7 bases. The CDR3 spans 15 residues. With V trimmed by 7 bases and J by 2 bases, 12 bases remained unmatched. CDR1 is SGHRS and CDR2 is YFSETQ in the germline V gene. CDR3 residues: CASREGLAVPYEQYF. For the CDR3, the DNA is TGCGCCAGCCGTGAGGGTCTAGCGGTCCCCTACGAGCAGTACTTC.

CDR3 sequence (DNA): TGCAGCGTTCGCAGGGAGGGACTAGCGGGGCCCGGGCAGTACTTC. Its protein is CSVRREGLAGPGQYF. V and J are TRBV29-1 and TRBJ2-7; 13 bases are a match to TRBD2. Per germline, CDR1 SQVTM and CDR2 ANQGSEA. The CDR3 loop spans 15 amino acids. V lost 5 bases to trimming and J lost 9 bases; unmatched junction nucleotides: 13.